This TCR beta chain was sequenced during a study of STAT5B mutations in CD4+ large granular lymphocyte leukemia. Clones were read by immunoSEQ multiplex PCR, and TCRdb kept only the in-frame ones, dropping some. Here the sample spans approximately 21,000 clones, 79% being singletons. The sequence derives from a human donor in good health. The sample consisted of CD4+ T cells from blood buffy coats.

CDR3 sequence reads: CASSYSLNSYEQYF. In DNA form, the CDR3 reads TGTGCCAGCAGTTACTCGTTAAACTCCTACGAGCAGTACTTC. The J gene is TRBJ2-7, the V gene TRBV6-5; D not resolved. CDR3 length equals 14 residues. Between the trimmed V and J ends, which lost 0 bases and 0 bases, there was a span of 6 bases. Germline CDR1 is MNHEY and CDR2 is SVGAGI.